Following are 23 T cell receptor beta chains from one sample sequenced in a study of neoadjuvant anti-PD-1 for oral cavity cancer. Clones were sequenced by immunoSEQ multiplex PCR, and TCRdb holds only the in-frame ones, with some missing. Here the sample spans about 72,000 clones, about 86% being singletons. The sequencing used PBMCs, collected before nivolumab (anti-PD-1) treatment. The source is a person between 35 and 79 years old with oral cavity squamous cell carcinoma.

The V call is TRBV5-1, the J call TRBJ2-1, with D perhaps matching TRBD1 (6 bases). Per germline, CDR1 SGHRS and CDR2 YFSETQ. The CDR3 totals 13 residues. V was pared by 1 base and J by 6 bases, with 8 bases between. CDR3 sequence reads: CASSLYRANEQFF. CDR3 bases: TGCGCCAGCAGCTTGTACAGGGCCAATGAGCAGTTCTTC.

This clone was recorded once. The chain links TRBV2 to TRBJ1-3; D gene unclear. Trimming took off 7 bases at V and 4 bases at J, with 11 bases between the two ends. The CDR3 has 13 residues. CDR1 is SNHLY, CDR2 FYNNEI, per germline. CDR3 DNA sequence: TGTGCCAGCACCCAAGCGCCAGGAAACACCATATATTTT. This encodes CASTQAPGNTIYF.

Here the CDR3 reads CASSRRSYNEQFF. The CDR3 region has the DNA TGTGCCAGTAGCAGAAGGTCCTACAATGAGCAGTTCTTC. The genes are TRBV19 and TRBJ2-1; D is undetermined. CDR3 length: 13 residues. Per the germline V gene, CDR1 is LNHDA and CDR2 is SQIVND (reference sequence). Trimming shortened V by 6 bases and J by 1 base, and 7 bases separated the two germline ends.

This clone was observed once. The CDR3 nucleotides read TGTGCCAGCAGCTTACCCGGACTAGTCACCGAGCAGTACTTC. This encodes CASSLPGLVTEQYF. The chain employs TRBV7-9 and TRBJ2-7, with TRBD2 matching 7 bases. Losses at the gene ends were 2 bases for V and 6 bases for J; bases not matched to a gene: 7. CDR3 length equals 14 residues. Looked up from germline, CDR1 is SEHNR and CDR2 is FQNEAQ (reference sequence).

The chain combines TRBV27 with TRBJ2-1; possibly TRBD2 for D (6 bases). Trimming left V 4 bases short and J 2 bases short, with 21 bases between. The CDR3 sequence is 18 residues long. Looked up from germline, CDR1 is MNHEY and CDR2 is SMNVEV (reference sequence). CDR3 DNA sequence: TGTGCCAGCAGTTCGCTGACTAGTCGTGTCCCTCCCTACAATGAGCAGTTCTTC. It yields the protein CASSSLTSRVPPYNEQFF.

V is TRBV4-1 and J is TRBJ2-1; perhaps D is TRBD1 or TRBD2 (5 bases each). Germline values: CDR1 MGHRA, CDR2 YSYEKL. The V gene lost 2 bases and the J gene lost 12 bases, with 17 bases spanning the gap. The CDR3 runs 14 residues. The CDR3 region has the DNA TGCGCCAGCAGCCAACCAAAGTGGGGGACGGGGCAGTTCTTC. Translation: CASSQPKWGTGQFF.

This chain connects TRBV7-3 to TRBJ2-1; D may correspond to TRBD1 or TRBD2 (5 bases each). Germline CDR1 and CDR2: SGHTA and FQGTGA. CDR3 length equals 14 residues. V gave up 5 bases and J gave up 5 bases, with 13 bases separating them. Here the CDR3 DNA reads TGTGCCAGCAGCCTCTCGGGACCAGACAATGAGCAGTTCTTC. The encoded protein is CASSLSGPDNEQFF.

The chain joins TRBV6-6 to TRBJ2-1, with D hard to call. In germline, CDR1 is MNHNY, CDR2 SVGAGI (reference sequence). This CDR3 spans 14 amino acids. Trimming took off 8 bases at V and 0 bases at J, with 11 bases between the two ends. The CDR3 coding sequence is TGTGCCAGCTCTGACTTGAGCTCCTACAATGAGCAGTTCTTC. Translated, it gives CASSDLSSYNEQFF.

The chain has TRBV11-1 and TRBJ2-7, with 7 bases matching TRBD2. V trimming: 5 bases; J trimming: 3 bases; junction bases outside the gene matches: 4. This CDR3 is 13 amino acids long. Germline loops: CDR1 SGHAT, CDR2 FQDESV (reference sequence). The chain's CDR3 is CASSRDYRYEQYF. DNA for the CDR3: TGTGCCAGCAGCCGGGACTACCGCTACGAGCAGTACTTC.

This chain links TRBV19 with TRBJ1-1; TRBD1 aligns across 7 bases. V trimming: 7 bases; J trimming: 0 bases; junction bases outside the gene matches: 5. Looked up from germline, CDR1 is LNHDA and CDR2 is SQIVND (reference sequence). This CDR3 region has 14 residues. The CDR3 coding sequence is TGTGCCAGTAACCCGGACAGGTTGAACACTGAAGCTTTCTTT. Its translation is CASNPDRLNTEAFF.

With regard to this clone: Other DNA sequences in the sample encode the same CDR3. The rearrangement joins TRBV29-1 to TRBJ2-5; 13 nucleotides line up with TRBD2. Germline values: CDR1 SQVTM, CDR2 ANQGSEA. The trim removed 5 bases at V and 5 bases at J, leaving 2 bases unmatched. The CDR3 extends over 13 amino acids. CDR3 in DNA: TGCAGCGTTCCGGGACTAGCGGGGGAGACCCAGTACTTC. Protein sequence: CSVPGLAGETQYF.

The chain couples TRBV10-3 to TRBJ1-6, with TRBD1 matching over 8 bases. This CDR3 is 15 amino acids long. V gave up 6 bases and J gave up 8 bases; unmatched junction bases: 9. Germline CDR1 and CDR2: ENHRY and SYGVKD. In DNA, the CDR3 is TGTGCCATCAGCAGGACAGGGTATATAGATTCACCCCTCCACTTT. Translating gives CAISRTGYIDSPLHF.

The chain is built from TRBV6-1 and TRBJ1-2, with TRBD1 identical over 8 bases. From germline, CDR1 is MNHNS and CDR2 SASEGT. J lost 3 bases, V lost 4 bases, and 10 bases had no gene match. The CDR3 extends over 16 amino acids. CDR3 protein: CASSGTRDRNHYGYTF. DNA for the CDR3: TGTGCCAGCAGTGGGACTCGGGACAGGAACCACTATGGCTACACCTTC.

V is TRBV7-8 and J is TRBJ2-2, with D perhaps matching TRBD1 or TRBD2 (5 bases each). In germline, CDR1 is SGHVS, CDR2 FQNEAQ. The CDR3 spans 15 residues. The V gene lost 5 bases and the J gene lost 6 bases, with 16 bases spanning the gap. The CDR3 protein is CASSQNPGTAGELFF. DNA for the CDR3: TGTGCCAGCAGCCAAAATCCAGGGACCGCCGGGGAGCTGTTTTTT.

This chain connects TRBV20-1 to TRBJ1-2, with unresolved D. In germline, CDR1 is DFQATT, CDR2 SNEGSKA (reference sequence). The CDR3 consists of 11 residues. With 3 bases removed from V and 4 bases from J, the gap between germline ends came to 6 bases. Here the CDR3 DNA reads TGCAGTGCTAGTTTGGCCTATGGCTACACCTTC. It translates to CSASLAYGYTF.

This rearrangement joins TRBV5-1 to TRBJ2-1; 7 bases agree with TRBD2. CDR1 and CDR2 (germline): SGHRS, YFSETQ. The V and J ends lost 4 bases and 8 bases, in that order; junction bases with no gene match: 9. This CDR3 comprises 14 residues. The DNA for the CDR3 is TGCGCCAGCAGCAAAGGGGCGGGAGTCGATGAGCAGTTCTTC. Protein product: CASSKGAGVDEQFF.

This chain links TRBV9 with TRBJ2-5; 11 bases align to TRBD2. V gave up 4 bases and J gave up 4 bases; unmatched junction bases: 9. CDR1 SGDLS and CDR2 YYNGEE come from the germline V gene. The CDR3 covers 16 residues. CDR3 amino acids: CASSPHRTSGPETQYF. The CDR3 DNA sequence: TGTGCCAGCAGCCCCCACAGGACTAGCGGGCCAGAGACCCAGTACTTC.

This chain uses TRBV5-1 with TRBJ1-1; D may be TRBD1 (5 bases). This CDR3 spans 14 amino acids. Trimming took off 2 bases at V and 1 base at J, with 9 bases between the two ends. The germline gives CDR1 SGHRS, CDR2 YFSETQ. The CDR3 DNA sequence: TGCGCCAGCAGCTTCACAGGCGGGAACACTGAAGCTTTCTTT. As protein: CASSFTGGNTEAFF.

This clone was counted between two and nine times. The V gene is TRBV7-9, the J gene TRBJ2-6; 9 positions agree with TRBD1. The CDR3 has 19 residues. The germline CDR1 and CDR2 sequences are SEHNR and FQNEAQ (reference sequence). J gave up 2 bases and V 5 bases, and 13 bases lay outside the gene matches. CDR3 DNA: TGTGCCAGCAGCCCTAGGACAGGGGTACCGGCGGCTGGGGCCAACGTCCTGACTTTC. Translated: CASSPRTGVPAAGANVLTF.

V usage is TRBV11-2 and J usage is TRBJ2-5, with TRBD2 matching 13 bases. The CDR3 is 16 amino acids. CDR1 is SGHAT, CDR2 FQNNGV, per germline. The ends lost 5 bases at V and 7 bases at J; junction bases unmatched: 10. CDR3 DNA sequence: TGTGCCAGCAGCCCTCCACTAGCGGGGGGGGGAGGGACCCAGTACTTC. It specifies CASSPPLAGGGGTQYF.

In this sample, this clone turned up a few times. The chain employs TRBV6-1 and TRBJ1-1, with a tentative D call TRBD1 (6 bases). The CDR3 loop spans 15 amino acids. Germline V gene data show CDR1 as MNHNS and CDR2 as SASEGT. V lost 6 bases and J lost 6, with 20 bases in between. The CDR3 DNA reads TGTGCCAGCAGACGAAGGGACACCCTGTGGGCTGAAGCTTTCTTT. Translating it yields CASRRRDTLWAEAFF.

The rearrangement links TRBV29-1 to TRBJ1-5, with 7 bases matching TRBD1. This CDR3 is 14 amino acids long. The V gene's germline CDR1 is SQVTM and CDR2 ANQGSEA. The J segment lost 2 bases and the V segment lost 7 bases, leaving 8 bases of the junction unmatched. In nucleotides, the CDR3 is TGCAGCGCTACGACAGGGAACGGCAATCAGCCCCAGCATTTT. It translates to CSATTGNGNQPQHF.

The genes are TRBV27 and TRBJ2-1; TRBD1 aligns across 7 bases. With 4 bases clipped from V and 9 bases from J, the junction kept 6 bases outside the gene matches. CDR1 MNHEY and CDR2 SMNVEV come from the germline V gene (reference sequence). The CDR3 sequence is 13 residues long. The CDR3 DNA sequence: TGTGCCAGCAGTTCGGGACAGCTCGGTGAGCAGTTCTTC. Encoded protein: CASSSGQLGEQFF.